This T cell receptor beta chain was recovered during a study of blood T cells in healthy people across ages (dated by TCRdb to between 2014 and 2017). The study in broad terms: Template switching captured roughly one uniquely barcoded TCR beta cDNA molecule per two T cells in model experiments. Using deep sequencing normalized with unique cDNA molecular identifiers, the study measured how TCR beta repertoire diversity changes with age. Four age groups were formed from the donors: young (average approximately 15 years), middle-aged (approximately 39), aged (approximately 60) and long-lived (around 80). Donors of different ages were randomly distributed across sequencing lanes to avoid experimental bias. Using the same blood draw, the study looked at two additional independent replicas of 1 million unique cDNA reads for two donors, one aged 18 to 30 and the other aged 80 or older.

This clonotype has more than one count but fewer than ten. The antigen it binds to is not known. One base away there is no much larger clone; base qualities are not given. V loses 5 bases at its end and J loses 0 bases; junction bases beyond the gene matches: 9. Inclusive of the bounding cysteine and phenylalanine, the CDR3 is 16 residues long. This entry keeps only the CDR3 DNA: 48 bases, framed from base 1. The germline V gene (reference sequence) gives CDR1 as SEHNR and CDR2 as FQNEAQ. Library preparation employed 5' RACE. Instrument on record: Illumina HiSeq 2500. A second PCR of about 6 to 11 cycles was performed with a sample-barcoded 5' primer and a J-beta primer mix. A unique molecular identifier was introduced onto each TCR beta cDNA molecule by a template-switch 5' adaptor carrying 12 random nucleotides. Each sample yielded at least 3 million CDR3-containing paired-end reads. First-strand cDNA was synthesized from all RNA with the Mint cDNA synthesis kit, primed by a TRBC-specific oligonucleotide. All cDNA was treated with uracil-DNA glycosylase and then went through a first 18-cycle PCR with the universal primers M1SS and BC2_uni_R. Per the source publication's procedure: Each sample was normalized by randomly selecting 1 million high-quality reads, each carrying a distinct molecular identifier. Instead of being binned into consensus sequences, reads that shared molecular identifiers were thrown out. CDR3 identification, clonotype clustering and error correction used MiTCR with a Q25 quality threshold and the strictest error-elimination algorithm. Lower-bound total TCR beta diversity was estimated with a nonparametric unseen species model using Euler transformation. The public reads were reprocessed in TCRdb via fastp at Q25 and MiXCR, keeping in-frame beta chains. A single entry per CDR3 protein holds the most common genes and DNA from its merged rows. V and J calls and clone size were set by TCRdb, not the authors. Within this sample are roughly 860,000 distinct CDR3 sequences, with around 62% of them counted one time only. The ten largest clonotypes hold 25% to 30% of the sample.

Results and caveats for the whole study, not just this receptor: Total diversity estimates from one million sequenced T cells were considered lower bounds and underestimates. There was a strong correlation between observed TCR beta diversity and the percentage of naive T cells measured by flow cytometry. The CMV infection status of donors was not known, potentially confounding age-related changes in expanded clonotypes. Bulk unsorted PBMC profiling prevented conclusive comparison of naive and antigen-experienced compartments. Compared with the aged group, the long-lived group had more naive CD4+ T cells, fewer expanded clones and increased TCR diversity, suggesting age selection. As age increased, observed TCR beta diversity per million T cells dropped in a roughly linear way, and a significant reduction was already evident by age about 40.

The 35 to 40 donors, aged about 6 to 100 years, were systemically healthy Caucasian individuals from Russia. Each donor gave ten milliliters of peripheral blood, collected into EDTA-treated Vacutainer tubes. Ficoll-Paque density-gradient centrifugation was used to isolate PBMCs, with at least 6 million per sample. Trizol reagent was used to extract total RNA from the PBMCs, yielding at least 6 micrograms per sample. The percentages of naive CD45RAhigh/CD27high T cells were determined by flow cytometry on a PBMC aliquot from every donor. The TCR originated in a man aged 30 to 45 in good health. Sequencing was done on a sample of blood. The chain uses TRBV7-9 and TRBJ2-7, with 8 junctional bases fitting TRBD2. This receptor has the CDR3 CASSPSGGPSSYEQYF. The DNA reads TGTGCCAGCAGCCCCTCGGGGGGGCCCAGCTCCTACGAGCAGTACTTC.